These 15 T cell receptor beta chains originate from one sample sequenced in a study of cytomegalovirus exposure and HLA in healthy donors. With 60 Vbeta and 13 Jbeta primers, the PCR was carried out. Some clones are missing from TCRdb's copy, which holds only in-frame ones; the method was immunoSEQ multiplex PCR. The table includes over 130,000 clones, more than 55% detected once. The sequencing input was PBMCs. These TCRs come from a woman aged 60-75 years in good health and CMV-seronegative.

V is TRBV5-4 and J is TRBJ2-7, with 8 bases identical to TRBD2. Germline V gene lookup returns CDR1 SGHNT and CDR2 YYREEE (reference sequence). V lost 5 bases and J lost 5; bases outside the gene matches: 12. The CDR3 extends over 15 amino acids. CDR3 residues: CASSPPGLEVHEQYF. The CDR3 DNA reads as TGTGCCAGCAGTCCCCCGGGACTAGAAGTCCACGAGCAGTACTTC. The full variable domain, completed using reference TRBV5-4 and TRBJ2-7, is ETGVTQSPTHLIKTRGQQVTLRCSSQSGHNTVSWYQQALGQGPQFIFQYYREEENGRGNFPPRFSGLQFPNYSSELNVNALELDDSALYLCASSPPGLEVHEQYFGPGTRLTVT.

This clone appeared a few times. This chain links TRBV6-7 with TRBJ2-3; 8 positions match TRBD1. TRBV6-7 belongs to the ORF category, with a function that is uncertain. This CDR3 has 17 amino acids. V lost 4 bases to trimming and J lost 2 bases; unmatched junction nucleotides: 11. CDR3 loop: CASSWTGKGQHTDTQYF. CDR3 bases: TGTGCCAGCAGTTGGACAGGGAAGGGCCAGCACACAGATACGCAGTATTTT.

This clone was found a few times. The chain carries TRBV29-1 and TRBJ2-6; D perhaps matches TRBD2 (5 bases). The CDR3 contains 14 residues. V was trimmed by 2 bases and J by 1 base, leaving 6 bases between them. Germline CDR1 reads SQVTM; CDR2 reads ANQGSEA. The chain's CDR3 is CSVERDSGANVLTF. In nucleotides, the CDR3 is TGCAGCGTTGAACGGGATTCTGGGGCCAACGTCCTGACTTTC. The whole variable domain, filled in from reference TRBV29-1 and TRBJ2-6, reads SAVISQKPSRDICQRGTSLTIQCQVDSQVTMMFWYRQQPGQSLTLIATANQGSEATYESGFVIDKFPISRPNLTFSTLTVSNMSPEDSSIYLCSVERDSGANVLTFGAGSRLTVL.

The chain links TRBV28 to TRBJ2-5; perhaps TRBD2 as D (7 bases). V lost 6 bases and J 5 bases, leaving 16 bases between the germline ends. Germline assignment: CDR1 MDHEN and CDR2 SYDVKM. This CDR3 has 14 residues. This chain's CDR3 is CASRRGGRIETQYF. CDR3 nucleotides: TGTGCCAGCAGAAGGGGGGGGCGAATCGAGACCCAGTACTTC. The complete variable domain, with remaining parts taken from reference TRBV28 and TRBJ2-5, reads DVKVTQSSRYLVKRTGEKVFLECVQDMDHENMFWYRQDPGLGLRLIYFSYDVKMKEKGDIPEGYSVSREKKERFSLILESASTNQTSMYLCASRRGGRIETQYFGPGTRLLVL.

Here the CDR3 reads CATSPGGWNTEAFF. The CDR3 nucleotides read TGTGCCACCAGTCCGGGAGGATGGAACACTGAAGCTTTCTTT. This chain uses TRBV15 with TRBJ1-1; the D is unclear. The V gene lost 6 bases and the J gene lost 1 base, with 12 bases spanning the gap. The CDR3 has 14 residues. CDR1 LNHNV and CDR2 YYDKDF come from the germline V gene (reference sequence).

This clone has just one count. This chain joins TRBV21-1 and TRBJ2-5; TRBD2, the table's D call, was not compared with the DNA. TRBV21-1 is annotated as a pseudogene. The CDR3 contains 14 residues. In DNA form, the CDR3 reads TGTGCCAGCAGCGAAGCAGCTAGCGGGGAGACCCAGTACTTC. Translating it yields CASSEAASGETQYF.

This clone was observed a handful of times. CDR3 nucleotide sequence: TGTGCCAGCAGCCAAGGTCTAGCGGCACCTCTAGCCAAAAACATTCAGTACTTC. Amino acids: CASSQGLAAPLAKNIQYF. The V gene is TRBV14, the J gene TRBJ2-4; 7 nucleotides line up with TRBD2. Germline assignment: CDR1 SGHDN and CDR2 FVKESK. V dropped 1 base and J dropped 0; count of bases not matched to a gene: 9. CDR3 size: 18 residues.

This clone occurred once. V usage is TRBV27 and J usage is TRBJ2-7, with D perhaps TRBD2 (5 bases). This CDR3 is built from 14 residues. CDR1 is MNHEY and CDR2 is SMNVEV in the germline V gene (reference sequence). The V end was cut by 6 bases, the J end by 3 bases, with 15 bases between. CDR3 nucleotides: TGTGCCAGCAGGGCACTTGGAAGCGGCTACGAGCAGTACTTC. It is translated as CASRALGSGYEQYF.

The chain employs TRBV5-1 and TRBJ2-7; TRBD1 aligns across 8 bases. CDR1 and CDR2 from the germline V gene are SGHRS and YFSETQ. V gave up 0 bases and J gave up 4 bases; unmatched junction bases: 9. CDR3 size: 16 residues. The CDR3 DNA reads as TGCGCCAGCAGCTTGGCGGAGGACAGGGCGGCATACGAGCAGTACTTC. Its translation: CASSLAEDRAAYEQYF.

This chain connects TRBV19 to TRBJ2-5; 9 bases fit TRBD2. Germline V gene data show CDR1 as LNHDA and CDR2 as SQIVND (reference sequence). CDR3 size: 16 residues. The V segment lost 3 bases and the J segment 5 bases; nucleotides outside the gene matches: 10. CDR3 DNA: TGTGCCAGTAGTATTTCGGGAGTAGCGGGGGTGGAGACCCAGTACTTC. Translated, it gives CASSISGVAGVETQYF.

The gene calls are TRBV29-1 and TRBJ1-5; 7 bases are shared with TRBD1. Trimming took 7 bases from V and 7 from J; bases not matched to a gene: 10. Germline CDR1 is SQVTM and CDR2 is ANQGSEA. This CDR3 is built from 13 residues. CDR3 in DNA: TGCAGCGCTATAGACAGGGTAGGGCAGCCCCAGCATTTT. Its translation: CSAIDRVGQPQHF.

This clone was seen a handful of times. Relative to the germline gene, one junction end is altered; a read error may explain this. The chain is built from TRBV7-9 and TRBJ2-3, with TRBD2 matching 10 bases. The germline V gene encodes CDR1 SEHNR and CDR2 FQNEAQ (reference sequence). The CDR3 length is 15 residues. The CDR3 DNA reads TGTTCCAGCAGCTTAGCCACTAGCGGGGCGGATACGCAGTATTTT. Residues: CSSSLATSGADTQYF.

The V gene is TRBV6-5, the J gene TRBJ1-2, with TRBD1 matching over 9 bases. The CDR3 sequence is 13 residues long. V lost 8 bases and J lost 8; bases outside the gene matches: 9. CDR1 and CDR2 from the germline V gene are MNHEY and SVGAGI. CDR3 nucleotide sequence: TGTGCCAGCTCCGGGACAGGGAAGCGGGGCTACACCTTC. Translated: CASSGTGKRGYTF.

The V and J genes are TRBV19 and TRBJ2-3, with a tentative D call TRBD2 (5 bases). CDR1 is LNHDA and CDR2 is SQIVND in the germline V gene (reference sequence). Trimming removed 10 bases from V and 0 bases from J, with 20 bases in between. The CDR3 is made up of 16 amino acids. The DNA for the CDR3 is TGTGCCACCTCCCCCGGGGTAGCTGCTAGCACAGATACGCAGTATTTT. Translating gives CATSPGVAASTDTQYF.

This chain uses TRBV14 with TRBJ2-7; 9 bases match TRBD1. J lost 3 bases, V lost 4 bases, and 4 bases had no gene match. The CDR3 loop spans 14 amino acids. Germline loops: CDR1 SGHDN, CDR2 FVKESK. CDR3 DNA sequence: TGTGCCAGCAGCCGGGACAGGGTGAGCTACGAGCAGTACTTC. Amino acids: CASSRDRVSYEQYF.